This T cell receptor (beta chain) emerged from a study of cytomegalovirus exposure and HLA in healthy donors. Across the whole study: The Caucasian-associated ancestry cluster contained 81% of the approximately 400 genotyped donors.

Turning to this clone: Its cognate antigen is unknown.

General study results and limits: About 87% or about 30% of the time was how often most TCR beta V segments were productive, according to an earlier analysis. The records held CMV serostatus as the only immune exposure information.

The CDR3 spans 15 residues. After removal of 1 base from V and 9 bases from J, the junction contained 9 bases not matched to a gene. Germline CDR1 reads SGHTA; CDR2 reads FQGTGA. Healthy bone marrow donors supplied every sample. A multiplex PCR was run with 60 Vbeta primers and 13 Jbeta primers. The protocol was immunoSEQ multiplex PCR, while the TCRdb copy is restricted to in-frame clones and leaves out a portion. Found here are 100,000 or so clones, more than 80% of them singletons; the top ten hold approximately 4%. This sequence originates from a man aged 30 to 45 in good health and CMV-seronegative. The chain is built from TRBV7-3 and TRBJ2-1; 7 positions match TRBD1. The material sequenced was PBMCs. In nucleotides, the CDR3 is TGTGCCAGCAGCTTAATAGGGGGCAGGGGCACTGAGCAGTTCTTC. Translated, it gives CASSLIGGRGTEQFF. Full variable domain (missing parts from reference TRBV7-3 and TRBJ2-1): GAGVSQTPSNKVTEKGKYVELRCDPISGHTALYWYRQSLGQGPEFLIYFQGTGAADDSGLPNDRFFAVRPEGSVSTLKIQRTERGDSAVYLCASSLIGGRGTEQFFGPGTRLTVL.